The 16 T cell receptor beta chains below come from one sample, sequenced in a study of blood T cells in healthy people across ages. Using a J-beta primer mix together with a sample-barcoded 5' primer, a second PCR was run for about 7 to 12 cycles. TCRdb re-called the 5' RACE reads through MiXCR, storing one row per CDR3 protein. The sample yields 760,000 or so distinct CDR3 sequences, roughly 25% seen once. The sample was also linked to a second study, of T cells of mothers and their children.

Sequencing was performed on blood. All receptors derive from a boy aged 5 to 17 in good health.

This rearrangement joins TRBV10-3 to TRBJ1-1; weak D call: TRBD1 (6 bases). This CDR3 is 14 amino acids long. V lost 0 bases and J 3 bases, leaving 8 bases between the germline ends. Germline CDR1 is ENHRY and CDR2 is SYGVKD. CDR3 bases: TGTGCCATCAGTGAGTCATCAGGGGACACTGAAGCTTTCTTT. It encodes CAISESSGDTEAFF.

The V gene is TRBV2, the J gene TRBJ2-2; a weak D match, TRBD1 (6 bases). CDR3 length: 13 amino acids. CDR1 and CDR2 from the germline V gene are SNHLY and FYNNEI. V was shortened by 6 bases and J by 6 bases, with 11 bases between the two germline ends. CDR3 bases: TGTGCCAGCAGGTCACAGGGCCCCGGGGAGCTGTTTTTT. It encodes CASRSQGPGELFF.

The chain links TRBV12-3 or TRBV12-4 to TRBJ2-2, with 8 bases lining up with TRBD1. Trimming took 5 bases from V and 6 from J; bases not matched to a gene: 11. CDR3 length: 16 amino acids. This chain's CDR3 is CASSPHQGDRPGELFF. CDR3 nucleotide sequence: TGTGCCAGCAGTCCTCATCAGGGGGACAGGCCCGGGGAGCTGTTTTTT.

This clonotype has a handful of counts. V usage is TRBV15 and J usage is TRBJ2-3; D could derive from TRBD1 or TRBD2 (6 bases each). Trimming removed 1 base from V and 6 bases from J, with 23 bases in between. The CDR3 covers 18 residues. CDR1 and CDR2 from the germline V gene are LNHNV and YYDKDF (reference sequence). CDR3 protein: CATSRVQGRGADDDTQYF. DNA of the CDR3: TGTGCCACCAGCAGAGTCCAAGGAAGGGGGGCTGACGACGATACGCAGTATTTT.

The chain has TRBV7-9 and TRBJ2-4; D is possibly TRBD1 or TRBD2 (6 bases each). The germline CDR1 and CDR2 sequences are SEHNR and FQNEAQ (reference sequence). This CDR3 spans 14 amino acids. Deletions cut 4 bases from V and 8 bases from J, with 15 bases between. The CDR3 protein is CASSSIGGLDIQYF. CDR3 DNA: TGTGCCAGCAGCTCGATTGGGGGGCTTGACATTCAGTACTTC.

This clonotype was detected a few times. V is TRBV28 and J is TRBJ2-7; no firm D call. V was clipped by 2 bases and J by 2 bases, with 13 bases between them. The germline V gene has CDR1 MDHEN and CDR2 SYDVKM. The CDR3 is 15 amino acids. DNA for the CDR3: TGTGCCAGCAGTTTACCCAGAGACTCCGCCTACGAGCAGTACTTC. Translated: CASSLPRDSAYEQYF.

The CDR3: CASTPRLAGVKREQYF. CDR3 DNA sequence: TGTGCCAGCACCCCCAGACTAGCGGGAGTTAAACGCGAGCAGTACTTC. V and J are TRBV2 and TRBJ2-7; TRBD2 aligns across 12 bases. The CDR3 runs to 16 residues. In germline, CDR1 is SNHLY, CDR2 FYNNEI. Trimming at V came to 7 bases and at J to 6 bases, leaving 13 bases not matched to a gene.

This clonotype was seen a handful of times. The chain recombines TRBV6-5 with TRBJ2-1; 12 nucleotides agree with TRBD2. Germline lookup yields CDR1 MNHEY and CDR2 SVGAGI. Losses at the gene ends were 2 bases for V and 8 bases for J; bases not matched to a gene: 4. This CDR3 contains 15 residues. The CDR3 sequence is CASSYEASGGDEQFF. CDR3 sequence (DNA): TGTGCCAGCAGTTACGAGGCTAGCGGGGGGGATGAGCAGTTCTTC.

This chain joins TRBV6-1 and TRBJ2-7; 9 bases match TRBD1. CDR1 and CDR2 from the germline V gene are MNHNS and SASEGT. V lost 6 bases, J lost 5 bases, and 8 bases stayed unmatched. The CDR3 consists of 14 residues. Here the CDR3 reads CASSRSGTGHEQYF. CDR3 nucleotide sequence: TGTGCCAGCAGCCGATCCGGGACAGGGCACGAGCAGTACTTC.

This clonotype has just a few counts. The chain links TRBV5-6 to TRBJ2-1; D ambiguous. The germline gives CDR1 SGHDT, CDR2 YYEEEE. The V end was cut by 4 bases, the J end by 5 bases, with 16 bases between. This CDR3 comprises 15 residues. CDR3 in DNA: TGTGCCAGCAGCACGGCATTCCCCTTAGACAATGAGCAGTTCTTC. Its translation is CASSTAFPLDNEQFF. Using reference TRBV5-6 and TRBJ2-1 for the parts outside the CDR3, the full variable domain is DAGVTQSPTHLIKTRGQQVTLRCSPKSGHDTVSWYQQALGQGPQFIFQYYEEEERQRGNFPDRFSGHQFPNYSSELNVNALLLGDSALYLCASSTAFPLDNEQFFGPGTRLTVL.

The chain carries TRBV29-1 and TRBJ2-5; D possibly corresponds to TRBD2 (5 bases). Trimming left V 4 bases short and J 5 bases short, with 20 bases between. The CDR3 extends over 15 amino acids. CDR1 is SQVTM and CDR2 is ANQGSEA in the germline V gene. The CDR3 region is CSVVPAEGAPETQYF. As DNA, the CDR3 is TGCAGCGTTGTCCCGGCAGAGGGCGCCCCGGAGACCCAGTACTTC.

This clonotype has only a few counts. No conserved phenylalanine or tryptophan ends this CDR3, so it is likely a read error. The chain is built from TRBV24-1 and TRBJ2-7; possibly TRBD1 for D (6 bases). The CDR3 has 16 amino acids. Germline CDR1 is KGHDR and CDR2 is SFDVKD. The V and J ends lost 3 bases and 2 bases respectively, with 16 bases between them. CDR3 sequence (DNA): TGTGCCACCAGTGATGGGCATAGGGGGAACCCCTACGAGCAGTACCTC. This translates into CATSDGHRGNPYEQYL.

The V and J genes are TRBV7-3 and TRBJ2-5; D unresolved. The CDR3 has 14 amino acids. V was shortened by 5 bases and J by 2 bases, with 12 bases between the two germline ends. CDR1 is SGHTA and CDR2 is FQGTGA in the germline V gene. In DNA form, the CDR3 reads TGTGCCAGCAGCAGTGGCGCAGGTCAAGAGACCCAGTACTTC. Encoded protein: CASSSGAGQETQYF.

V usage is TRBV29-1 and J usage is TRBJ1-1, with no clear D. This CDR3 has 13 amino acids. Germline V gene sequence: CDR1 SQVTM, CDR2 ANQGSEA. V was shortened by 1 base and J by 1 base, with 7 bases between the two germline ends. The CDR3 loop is CSVEAWGNTEAFF. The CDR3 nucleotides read TGCAGCGTTGAAGCGTGGGGGAACACTGAAGCTTTCTTT.

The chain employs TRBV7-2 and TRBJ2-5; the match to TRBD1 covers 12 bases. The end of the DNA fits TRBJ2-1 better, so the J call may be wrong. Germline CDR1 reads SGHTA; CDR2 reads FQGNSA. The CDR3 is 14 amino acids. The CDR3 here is CASGTGTGGTEQFF. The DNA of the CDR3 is TGTGCCAGCGGCACGGGGACAGGGGGCACCGAGCAGTTCTTC.

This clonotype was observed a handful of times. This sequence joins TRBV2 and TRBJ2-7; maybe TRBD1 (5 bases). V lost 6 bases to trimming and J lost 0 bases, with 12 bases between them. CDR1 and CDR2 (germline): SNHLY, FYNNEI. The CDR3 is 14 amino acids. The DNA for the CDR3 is TGTGCCAGCAGCGAACAGGTCACCTCCTACGAGCAGTACTTC. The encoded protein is CASSEQVTSYEQYF.